This TCR beta chain was profiled in a study of T cell repertoires in aging, cancer and after chemotherapy. The study, taken as a whole, reports: In cancer patients, declining TCR diversity with age involved lost richness and lost evenness. Median generation probability rose over the chemotherapy interval in each cancer cohort, suggesting rebound thymic output.

Amplification of TCR beta used genomic DNA extracted from peripheral blood. The CDR3 consists of 13 residues. From germline, CDR1 is SGHTA and CDR2 FQGTGA. V dropped 2 bases and J dropped 5 bases, with 8 bases sitting between them. Only a few counts were recorded for this clonotype. Its specificity is not known. TRB rearrangements spanning V, D and J were amplified using mixed TRB-A/B primers. One entry per CDR3 protein, called by TCRdb with MiXCR from the multiplex PCR reads. The sample records 8,000 or so distinct CDR3 sequences, around 50% being singletons. The chain is built from TRBV7-3 and TRBJ2-3; D possibly corresponds to TRBD2 (6 bases). Sequencing was carried out using blood. This TCR was recovered from a human donor with a solid tumor. The CDR3 reads CASSLPGLDTQYF. The CDR3 bases are TGTGCCAGCAGCTTACCGGGACTAGATACGCAGTATTTT.